This T cell receptor beta chain was found in a study of Tregs in tolerant kidney transplant recipients. General observations from the study: The small number of patients limits these findings pending further validation. Biological reproducibility was not directly addressed in this study. Activated donor B cell expansion appeared to reveal the most relevant donor-specific TCRbeta repertoire.

The assay was immunoSEQ multiplex PCR, and TCRdb's table has in-frame clones only and misses some. The data show about 120,000 clones, roughly nine tenths seen once. Of note for this clone: No antigen is known for it.

The V gene end was trimmed by 0 bases and the J gene end by 6 bases; junction bases not matched to a gene: 8. The CDR3 spans 16 residues. Germline V gives CDR1 LGHNA, CDR2 YNFKEQ. CD4+CD25+CD127- Tregs, CD4+CD25- non-Tregs, CD4 and CD8 cells were sorted. This chain uses TRBV4-2 with TRBJ1-3; TRBD1 matches 7 bases. The sequence came from a human donor in good health. Sequenced: CD4+ T cells from blood. The CDR3 coding sequence is TGTGCCAGCAGCCAAGAAAAACAGGGGTTAGTAAACACCATATATTTT. Residues: CASSQEKQGLVNTIYF.